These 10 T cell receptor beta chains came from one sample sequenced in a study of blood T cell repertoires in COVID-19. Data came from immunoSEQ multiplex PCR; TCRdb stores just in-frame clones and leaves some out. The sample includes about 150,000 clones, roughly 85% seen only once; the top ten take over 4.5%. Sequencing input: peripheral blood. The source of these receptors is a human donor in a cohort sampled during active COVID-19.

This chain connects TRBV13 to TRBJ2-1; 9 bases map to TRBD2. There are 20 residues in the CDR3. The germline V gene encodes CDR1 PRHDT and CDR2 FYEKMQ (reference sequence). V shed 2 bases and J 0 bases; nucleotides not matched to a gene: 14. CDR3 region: CASSLYRRLAGRSSYNEQFF. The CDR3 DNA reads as TGTGCCAGCAGCTTATATAGAAGGCTAGCGGGAAGAAGCTCCTACAATGAGCAGTTCTTC.

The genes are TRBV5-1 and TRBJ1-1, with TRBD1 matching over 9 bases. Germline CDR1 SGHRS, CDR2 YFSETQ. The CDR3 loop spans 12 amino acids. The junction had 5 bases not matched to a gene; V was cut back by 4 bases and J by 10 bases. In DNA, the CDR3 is TGCGCCAGCAGCCGGACAGGGGAGGGAGCTTTCTTT. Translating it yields CASSRTGEGAFF.

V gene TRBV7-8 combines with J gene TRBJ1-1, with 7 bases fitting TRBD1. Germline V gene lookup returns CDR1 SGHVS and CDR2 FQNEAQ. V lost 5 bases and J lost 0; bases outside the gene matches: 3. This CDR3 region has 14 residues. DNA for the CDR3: TGTGCCAGCAGCACGGGACAGTTGAACACTGAAGCTTTCTTT. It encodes CASSTGQLNTEAFF.

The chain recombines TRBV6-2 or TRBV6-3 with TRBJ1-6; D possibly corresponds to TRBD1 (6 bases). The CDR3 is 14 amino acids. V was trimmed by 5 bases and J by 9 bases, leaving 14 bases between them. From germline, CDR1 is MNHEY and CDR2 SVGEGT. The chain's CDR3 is CASSATGRASPLHF. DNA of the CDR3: TGTGCCAGCAGTGCAACAGGGAGGGCTTCACCCCTCCACTTT.

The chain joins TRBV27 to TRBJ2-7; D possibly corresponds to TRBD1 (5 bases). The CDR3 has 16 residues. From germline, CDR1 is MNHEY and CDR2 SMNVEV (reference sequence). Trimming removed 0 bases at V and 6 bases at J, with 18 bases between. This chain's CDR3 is CASSLSLGRAVSEQYF. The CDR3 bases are TGTGCCAGCAGTTTATCGTTGGGCAGGGCGGTTTCCGAGCAGTACTTC.

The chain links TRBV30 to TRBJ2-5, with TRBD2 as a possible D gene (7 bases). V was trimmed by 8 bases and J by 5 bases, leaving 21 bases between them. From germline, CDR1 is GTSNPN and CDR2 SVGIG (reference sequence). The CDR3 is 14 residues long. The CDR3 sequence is CAQGSRGGGETQYF. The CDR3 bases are TGTGCCCAGGGCAGTAGGGGGGGAGGGGAGACCCAGTACTTC.

This CDR3 reads CASSPPAGDTYEQYF. CDR3 nucleotides: TGTGCCAGCTCACCACCGGCAGGGGATACCTACGAGCAGTACTTC. The V and J genes are TRBV18 and TRBJ2-7; a weak D match, TRBD1 (6 bases). Germline V gene lookup returns CDR1 KGHSH and CDR2 LQKENI. The CDR3 is 15 residues long. V dropped 0 bases and J dropped 2 bases, with 11 bases sitting between them.

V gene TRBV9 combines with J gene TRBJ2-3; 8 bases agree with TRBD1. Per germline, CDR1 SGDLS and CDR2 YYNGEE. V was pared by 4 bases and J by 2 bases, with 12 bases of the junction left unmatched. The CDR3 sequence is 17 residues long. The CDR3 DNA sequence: TGTGCCAGCAGCCCCCGGACAGGGTGGGAGATCACAGATACGCAGTATTTT. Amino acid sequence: CASSPRTGWEITDTQYF.

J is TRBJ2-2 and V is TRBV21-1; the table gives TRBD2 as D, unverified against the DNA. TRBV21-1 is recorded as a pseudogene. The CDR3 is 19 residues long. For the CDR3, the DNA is TGTGCCAGCAGCGACACCCCGGGACTAGCGGGAGAGTGGACCGGGGAGCTGTTTTTT. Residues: CASSDTPGLAGEWTGELFF.

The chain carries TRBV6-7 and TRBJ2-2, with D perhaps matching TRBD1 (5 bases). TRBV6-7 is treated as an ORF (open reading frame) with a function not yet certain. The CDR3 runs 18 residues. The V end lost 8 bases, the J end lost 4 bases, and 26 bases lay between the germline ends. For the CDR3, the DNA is TGTGCCAGCCCCTTCTCCCCTTCTTCAGGGCCGTTCACCGGGGAGCTGTTTTTT. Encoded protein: CASPFSPSSGPFTGELFF.